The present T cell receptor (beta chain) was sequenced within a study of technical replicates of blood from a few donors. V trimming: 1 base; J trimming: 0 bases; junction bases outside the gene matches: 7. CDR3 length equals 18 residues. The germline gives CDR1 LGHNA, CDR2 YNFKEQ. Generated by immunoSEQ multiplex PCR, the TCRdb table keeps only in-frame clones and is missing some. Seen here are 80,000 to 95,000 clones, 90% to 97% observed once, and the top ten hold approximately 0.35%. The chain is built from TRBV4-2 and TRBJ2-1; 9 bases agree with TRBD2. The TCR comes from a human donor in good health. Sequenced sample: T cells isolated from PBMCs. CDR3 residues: CASSQVLHSGSSYNEQFF. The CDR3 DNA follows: TGTGCCAGCAGCCAAGTTTTACATAGCGGGAGCTCCTACAATGAGCAGTTCTTC.